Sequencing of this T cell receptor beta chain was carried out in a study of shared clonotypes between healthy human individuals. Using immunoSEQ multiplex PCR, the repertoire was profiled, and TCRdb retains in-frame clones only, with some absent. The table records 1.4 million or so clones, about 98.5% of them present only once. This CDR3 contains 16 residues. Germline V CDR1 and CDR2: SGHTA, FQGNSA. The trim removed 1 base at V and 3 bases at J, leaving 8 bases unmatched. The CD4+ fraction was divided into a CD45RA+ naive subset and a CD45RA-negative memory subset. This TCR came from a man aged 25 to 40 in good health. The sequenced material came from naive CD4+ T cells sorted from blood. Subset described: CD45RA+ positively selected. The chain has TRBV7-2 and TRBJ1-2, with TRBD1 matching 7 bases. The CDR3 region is CASSLGGTAAYYGYTF. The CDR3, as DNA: TGTGCCAGCAGCTTAGGCGGGACAGCTGCTTACTATGGCTACACCTTC. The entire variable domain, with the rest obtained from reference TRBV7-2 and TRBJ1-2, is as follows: GAGVSQSPSNKVTEKGKDVELRCDPISGHTALYWYRQSLGQGLEFLIYFQGNSAPDKSGLPSDRFSAERTGGSVSTLTIQRTQQEDSAVYLCASSLGGTAAYYGYTFGSGTRLTVV.